One and the same sample provided the 7 T cell receptor beta chains below, sequenced in a study of CD8+ T cells in alopecia areata (dated 2018 in TCRdb). Library construction relied on the immunoSEQ multiplex PCR assay. RNA was extracted from all samples and reverse transcribed into cDNA, which served as template for TCR sequencing. The table was pulled from immuneACCESS by TCRdb, which kept in-frame rearrangements only. Such tables lose some clones; where checked, under half of the loss comes from unresolved V genes, and the rest has no known cause. This sample comprises under 250,000 clones, roughly 57% of them detected only once. The ten largest clonotypes hold 0.45% of the sample. The sample's time point label, in plain terms: baseline before oral tofacitinib. The sample was CD4+ T cells sorted from blood, taken at week 0. The receptor source for this set is a human donor with alopecia areata.

V is TRBV30 and J is TRBJ2-1; D perhaps matches TRBD2 (6 bases). The V gene's germline CDR1 is GTSNPN and CDR2 SVGIG (reference sequence). V shed 2 bases and J shed 0 bases, with 17 bases lying between them. The CDR3 runs 17 residues. The CDR3: CAWSRQSTSFSYNEQFF. The CDR3 DNA is TGTGCCTGGAGTCGTCAATCGACTAGTTTCTCCTACAATGAGCAGTTCTTC.

A few counts support this clone. V is TRBV7-9 and J is TRBJ2-6, with D tentatively TRBD1 (6 bases). The V and J ends lost 5 bases and 0 bases respectively, with 17 bases between them. Looked up from germline, CDR1 is SEHNR and CDR2 is FQNEAQ (reference sequence). The CDR3 runs to 18 residues. The DNA of the CDR3 is TGTGCCAGCAGCGGCGACAGGTTCACGCGCTCTGGGGCCAACGTCCTGACTTTC. This gives the protein CASSGDRFTRSGANVLTF.

V gene TRBV25-1 combines with J gene TRBJ1-1; D is perhaps TRBD1 (5 bases). Germline-derived CDR1 and CDR2 are MGHDK and SYGVNS. This CDR3 is 13 amino acids long. Trimming cost V 6 bases and J 5 bases, with 13 bases left between them. The chain's CDR3 is CASRGDPRTEAFF. Written as DNA, the CDR3 is TGTGCCAGCAGAGGGGACCCTAGGACTGAAGCTTTCTTT. Drawing the rest from reference TRBV25-1 and TRBJ1-1, the complete variable domain is EADIYQTPRYLVIGTGKKITLECSQTMGHDKMYWYQQDPGMELHLIHYSYGVNSTEKGDLSSESTVSRIRTEHFPLTLESARPSHTSQYLCASRGDPRTEAFFGQGTRLTVV.

This chain connects TRBV4-1 to TRBJ2-7, with TRBD2 as a possible D gene (6 bases). Germline-derived CDR1 and CDR2 are MGHRA and YSYEKL. Trimming removed 4 bases from V and 2 bases from J, with 15 bases in between. This CDR3 is 15 amino acids long. For the CDR3, the DNA is TGCGCCAGCAGCCTAGACCGGGGGTCCCCCTACGAGCAGTACTTC. Translated: CASSLDRGSPYEQYF.

Details on this clone: Germline is not matched at one junction end, which may reflect a read error. The chain has TRBV30 and TRBJ2-7; 9 bases match TRBD1. Germline CDR1 reads GTSNPN; CDR2 reads SVGIG (reference sequence). The CDR3 extends over 12 amino acids. The CDR3 nucleotides read TGTGCCTGGAGTCCGGGACAGGGTGCGTGGAACTTC. This gives the protein CAWSPGQGAWNF.

CDR3 region: CASSLASYNEQFF. The CDR3 DNA reads TGTGCCAGCAGCTTAGCGTCCTACAATGAGCAGTTCTTC. V usage is TRBV11-1 and J usage is TRBJ2-1; D is uncertain. The germline CDR1 and CDR2 sequences are SGHAT and FQDESV (reference sequence). This CDR3 is built from 13 residues. V was trimmed by 0 bases and J by 1 base, leaving 1 base between them.

This chain joins TRBV29-1 and TRBJ1-1; D is ambiguous. The germline gives CDR1 SQVTM, CDR2 ANQGSEA. The V end was cut by 3 bases, the J end by 0 bases, with 8 bases between. CDR3 length: 13 residues. The CDR3 loop is CSVDGRMNTEAFF. The CDR3 nucleotides read TGCAGCGTTGACGGCAGGATGAACACTGAAGCTTTCTTT.